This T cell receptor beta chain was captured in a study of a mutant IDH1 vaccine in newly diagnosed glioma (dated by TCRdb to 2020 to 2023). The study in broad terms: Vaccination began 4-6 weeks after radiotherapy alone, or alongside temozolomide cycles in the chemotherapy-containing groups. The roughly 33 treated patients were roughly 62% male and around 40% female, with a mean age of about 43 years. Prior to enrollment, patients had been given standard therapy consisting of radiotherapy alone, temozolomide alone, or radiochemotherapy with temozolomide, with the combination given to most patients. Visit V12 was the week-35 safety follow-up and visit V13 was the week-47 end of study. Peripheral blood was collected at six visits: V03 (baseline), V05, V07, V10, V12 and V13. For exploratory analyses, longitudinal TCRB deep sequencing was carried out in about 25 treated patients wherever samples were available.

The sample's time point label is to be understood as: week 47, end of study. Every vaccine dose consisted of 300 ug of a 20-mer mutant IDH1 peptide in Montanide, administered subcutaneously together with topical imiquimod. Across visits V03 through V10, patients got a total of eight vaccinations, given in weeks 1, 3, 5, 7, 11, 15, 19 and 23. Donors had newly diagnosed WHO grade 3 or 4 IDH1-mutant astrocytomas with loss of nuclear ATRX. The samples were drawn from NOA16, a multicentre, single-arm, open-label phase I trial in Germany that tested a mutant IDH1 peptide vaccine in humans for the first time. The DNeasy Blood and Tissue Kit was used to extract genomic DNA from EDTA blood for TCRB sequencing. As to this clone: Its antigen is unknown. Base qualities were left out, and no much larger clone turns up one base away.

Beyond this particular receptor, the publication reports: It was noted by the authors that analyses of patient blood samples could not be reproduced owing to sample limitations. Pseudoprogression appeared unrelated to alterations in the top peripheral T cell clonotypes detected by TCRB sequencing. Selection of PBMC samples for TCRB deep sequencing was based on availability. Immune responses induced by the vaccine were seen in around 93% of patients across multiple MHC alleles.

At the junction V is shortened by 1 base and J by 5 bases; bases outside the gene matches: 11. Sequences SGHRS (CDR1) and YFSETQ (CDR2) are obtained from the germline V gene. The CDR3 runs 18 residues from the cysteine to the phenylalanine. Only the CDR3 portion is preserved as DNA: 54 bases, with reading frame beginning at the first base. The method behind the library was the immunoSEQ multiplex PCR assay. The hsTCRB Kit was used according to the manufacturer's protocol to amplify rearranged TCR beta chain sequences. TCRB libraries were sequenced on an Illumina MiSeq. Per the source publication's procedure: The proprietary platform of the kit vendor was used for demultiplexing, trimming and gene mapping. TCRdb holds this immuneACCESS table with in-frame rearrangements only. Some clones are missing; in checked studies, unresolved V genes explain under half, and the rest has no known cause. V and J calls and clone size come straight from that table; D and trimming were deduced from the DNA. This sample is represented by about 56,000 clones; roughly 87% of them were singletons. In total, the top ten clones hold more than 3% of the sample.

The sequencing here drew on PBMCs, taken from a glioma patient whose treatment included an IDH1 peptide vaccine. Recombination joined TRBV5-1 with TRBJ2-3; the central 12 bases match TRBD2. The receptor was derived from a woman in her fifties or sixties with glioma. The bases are TGCGCCAGCAGCTTGATCGGCGCCGGACTAGCGGGGTTAGATACGCAGTATTTT. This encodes CASSLIGAGLAGLDTQYF.